One sample yielded the 22 T cell receptor beta chains listed below, sequenced in a study of cytomegalovirus exposure and HLA in healthy donors. Use of 60 Vbeta and 13 Jbeta primers characterized the PCR. Repertoires were generated with immunoSEQ multiplex PCR, while TCRdb's copy carries only in-frame clones and drops some. This sample has fewer than 200,000 clones; 71% occur once, and the top ten carry roughly 1.6%. The sequenced sample was PBMCs. The receptors were gathered from a girl aged 10-17 years in good health and CMV-seronegative.

The J gene is TRBJ2-3, the V gene TRBV6-5; D possibly corresponds to TRBD2 (6 bases). Germline values: CDR1 MNHEY, CDR2 SVGAGI. The CDR3 sequence is 13 residues long. Trimming left V 5 bases short and J 1 base short, with 7 bases between. The CDR3 bases are TGTGCCAGCAGTAGGAGGGGCACAGATACGCAGTATTTT. This encodes CASSRRGTDTQYF.

This rearrangement joins TRBV7-7 to TRBJ1-5, with a possible D match to TRBD1 (6 bases). The CDR3 totals 18 residues. The V and J ends lost 0 bases and 0 bases respectively, with 15 bases between them. Germline values: CDR1 SSHAT, CDR2 FNYEAQ (reference sequence). The CDR3 DNA sequence: TGTGCCAGCAGCTTAGCACAGGGTTACTCGTATAGCAATCAGCCCCAGCATTTT. Protein: CASSLAQGYSYSNQPQHF. The entire variable domain, with the rest obtained from reference TRBV7-7 and TRBJ1-5, is as follows: GAGVSQSPRYKVTKRGQDVTLRCDPISSHATLYWYQQALGQGPEFLTYFNYEAQPDKSGLPSDRFSAERPEGSISTLTIQRTEQRDSAMYRCASSLAQGYSYSNQPQHFGDGTRLSIL.

The chain is built from TRBV6-5 and TRBJ2-5; a weak D match, TRBD1 (6 bases). From germline, CDR1 is MNHEY and CDR2 SVGAGI. V lost 2 bases, J lost 3 bases, and 10 bases lay in between. There are 14 residues in the CDR3. The CDR3 sequence: CASSYDRTEETQYF. The CDR3 DNA follows: TGTGCCAGCAGTTACGACCGGACAGAAGAGACCCAGTACTTC.

J is TRBJ1-2 and V is TRBV7-9; 9 bases agree with TRBD1. Unmatched junction bases numbered 8, after V lost 6 bases and J lost 0 bases. The CDR3 is 16 amino acids. The V gene's germline CDR1 is SEHNR and CDR2 FQNEAQ (reference sequence). In DNA, the CDR3 is TGTGCCAGCAGTTACGGGACAGGGACCACTAACTATGGCTACACCTTC. Translated, it gives CASSYGTGTTNYGYTF.

The chain couples TRBV25-1 to TRBJ1-2; 8 nucleotides align to TRBD1. The CDR3 spans 14 residues. Germline V gives CDR1 MGHDK, CDR2 SYGVNS. Unmatched junction bases numbered 5, after V lost 8 bases and J lost 0 bases. This CDR3 is CASGGTGTNYGYTF. In nucleotides, the CDR3 is TGTGCCAGCGGGGGGACAGGTACTAACTATGGCTACACCTTC.

The chain links TRBV4-1 to TRBJ2-5; tentative D call: TRBD1 (6 bases). Trimming took off 3 bases at V and 3 bases at J, with 14 bases between the two ends. Germline V gene data show CDR1 as MGHRA and CDR2 as YSYEKL. This CDR3 contains 15 residues. The CDR3, as DNA: TGCGCCAGCAGCCAGGTTGCCGCAGGGGAAGAGACCCAGTACTTC. Translating gives CASSQVAAGEETQYF.

The chain uses TRBV11-2 and TRBJ2-2, with D possibly matching TRBD1 (6 bases). V lost 6 bases, J lost 2 bases, and 16 bases lay in between. There are 16 residues in the CDR3. The germline V gene encodes CDR1 SGHAT and CDR2 FQNNGV. CDR3 nucleotide sequence: TGTGCCAGCAGGACTCCAGGACAGAGAAACACCGGGGAGCTGTTTTTT. Amino acid sequence: CASRTPGQRNTGELFF.

V and J are TRBV19 and TRBJ1-1; 10 bases fit TRBD1. Germline assignment: CDR1 LNHDA and CDR2 SQIVND (reference sequence). Germline trimming cut 0 bases from V and 6 bases from J; bases unmatched to any gene: 10. The CDR3 contains 17 residues. Here the CDR3 reads CASSIDTPGQGVPEAFF. In DNA form, the CDR3 reads TGTGCCAGTAGTATAGATACCCCCGGACAGGGGGTGCCTGAAGCTTTCTTT.

The chain couples TRBV5-1 to TRBJ1-1, with a tentative D call TRBD1 (6 bases). Trimming pared 4 bases from V and 1 base from J, leaving 11 bases between. Per germline, CDR1 SGHRS and CDR2 YFSETQ. CDR3 length: 14 amino acids. This CDR3 is CASSPRQENTEAFF. Written as DNA, the CDR3 is TGCGCCAGCAGCCCCAGACAGGAGAACACTGAAGCTTTCTTT.

The chain links TRBV6-1 to TRBJ2-4; TRBD2 matches 10 bases. The germline gives CDR1 MNHNS, CDR2 SASEGT. This CDR3 comprises 13 residues. The junction had 0 bases not matched to a gene; V was cut back by 4 bases and J by 6 bases. CDR3 residues: CASSGTSGNIQYF. The CDR3 nucleotides read TGTGCCAGCAGTGGGACTAGCGGAAACATTCAGTACTTC.

The rearrangement uses TRBV2 and TRBJ2-5, with D perhaps matching TRBD2 (7 bases). Looked up from germline, CDR1 is SNHLY and CDR2 is FYNNEI. CDR3 length: 16 residues. Trimming pared 3 bases from V and 5 bases from J, leaving 19 bases between. Here the CDR3 DNA reads TGTGCCAGCAGTGAGGGGGGGCTTTCGAGGGGCGAGACCCAGTACTTC. As protein: CASSEGGLSRGETQYF.

This chain joins TRBV7-2 and TRBJ2-3; 12 bases are a match to TRBD2. CDR3 length equals 15 residues. After removal of 3 bases from V and 9 bases from J, the junction contained 7 bases not matched to a gene. The germline gives CDR1 SGHTA, CDR2 FQGNSA. CDR3 loop: CASSFGLAGGPTQYF. The DNA for the CDR3 is TGTGCCAGCAGCTTCGGGCTAGCGGGGGGGCCAACGCAGTATTTT.

This chain links TRBV19 with TRBJ2-2; D may be TRBD2 (5 bases). Germline V lookup: CDR1 LNHDA, CDR2 SQIVND (reference sequence). V was pared by 4 bases and J by 7 bases, with 13 bases between. The CDR3 has 14 residues. This CDR3 is CASSTPGGGGELFF. The CDR3 DNA reads as TGTGCCAGTAGTACCCCCGGAGGTGGCGGGGAGCTGTTTTTT.

The chain employs TRBV19 and TRBJ2-2, with 11 positions matching TRBD1. Germline values: CDR1 LNHDA, CDR2 SQIVND (reference sequence). The CDR3 runs 15 residues. After removal of 5 bases from V and 6 bases from J, the junction contained 5 bases not matched to a gene. This chain's CDR3 is CASSAGQGAAGELFF. As DNA, the CDR3 is TGTGCCAGTAGTGCAGGACAGGGGGCGGCCGGGGAGCTGTTTTTT.

The rearrangement links TRBV18 to TRBJ2-3; TRBD1 matches at 10 bases. The CDR3 is 17 residues long. The V segment lost 2 bases and the J segment 4 bases; nucleotides outside the gene matches: 9. From germline, CDR1 is KGHSH and CDR2 LQKENI. The DNA for the CDR3 is TGTGCCAGCTCACCAGACTGGGGGACAGGGGATTCAGATACGCAGTATTTT. This codes for CASSPDWGTGDSDTQYF.

In this sample, this clone turned up a few times. This rearrangement joins TRBV5-1 to TRBJ2-7; 8 bases align to TRBD2. The length of the CDR3 is 14 residues. Germline assignment: CDR1 SGHRS and CDR2 YFSETQ. V lost 3 bases to trimming and J lost 0 bases; unmatched junction nucleotides: 2. CDR3 sequence: CASSSGGDSYEQYF. The CDR3 nucleotides are TGCGCCAGCAGCTCGGGGGGGGACTCCTACGAGCAGTACTTC.

V usage is TRBV6-5 and J usage is TRBJ1-5; D is unclear. Germline V CDR1 and CDR2: MNHEY, SVGAGI. V shed 5 bases and J shed 1 base, with 9 bases lying between them. This CDR3 contains 14 residues. CDR3 nucleotides: TGTGCCAGCAGTCCCGTTTTGAGCAATCAGCCCCAGCATTTT. Translating gives CASSPVLSNQPQHF.

The chain couples TRBV28 to TRBJ1-5, with D possibly TRBD1 on 5 matching bases. Germline loops: CDR1 MDHEN, CDR2 SYDVKM. Trimming cost V 4 bases and J 3 bases, with 16 bases left between them. The CDR3 is 16 residues long. CDR3: CASSSPGLIPNQPQHF. CDR3 in DNA: TGTGCCAGCAGTTCTCCGGGACTCATCCCCAATCAGCCCCAGCATTTT.

The chain uses TRBV7-3 and TRBJ1-1; D perhaps matches TRBD1 (6 bases). This CDR3 has 13 residues. Trimming pared 4 bases from V and 3 bases from J, leaving 9 bases between. From germline, CDR1 is SGHTA and CDR2 FQGTGA. CDR3 sequence: CASSYSGDTEAFF. CDR3 DNA sequence: TGTGCCAGCAGCTACTCAGGGGACACTGAAGCTTTCTTT.

The chain uses TRBV6-5 and TRBJ2-3; 10 bases are shared with TRBD2. The V and J ends lost 4 bases and 6 bases, in that order; junction bases with no gene match: 7. The CDR3 extends over 15 amino acids. Germline V gives CDR1 MNHEY, CDR2 SVGAGI. The CDR3 DNA sequence: TGTGCCAGCAGTTCCGCTAGCGGGGGATTCGATACGCAGTATTTT. Translated, it gives CASSSASGGFDTQYF.

This chain connects TRBV4-2 to TRBJ2-1; tentative D call: TRBD2 (5 bases). V lost 6 bases and J 9 bases, leaving 12 bases between the germline ends. The CDR3 totals 12 residues. Germline lookup yields CDR1 LGHNA and CDR2 YNFKEQ. The CDR3 protein is CASRADRPEQFF. Here the CDR3 DNA reads TGTGCCAGCAGAGCGGACCGACCTGAGCAGTTCTTC.

The chain links TRBV5-1 to TRBJ1-2; D is perhaps TRBD1 (6 bases). This CDR3 spans 16 amino acids. CDR1 is SGHRS and CDR2 is YFSETQ in the germline V gene. Trimming stripped 3 bases from V and 1 base from J, with 16 bases between. CDR3 in amino acids: CASSSGGGANNYGYTF. CDR3 nucleotide sequence: TGCGCCAGCAGCTCCGGAGGGGGGGCTAATAACTATGGCTACACCTTC.